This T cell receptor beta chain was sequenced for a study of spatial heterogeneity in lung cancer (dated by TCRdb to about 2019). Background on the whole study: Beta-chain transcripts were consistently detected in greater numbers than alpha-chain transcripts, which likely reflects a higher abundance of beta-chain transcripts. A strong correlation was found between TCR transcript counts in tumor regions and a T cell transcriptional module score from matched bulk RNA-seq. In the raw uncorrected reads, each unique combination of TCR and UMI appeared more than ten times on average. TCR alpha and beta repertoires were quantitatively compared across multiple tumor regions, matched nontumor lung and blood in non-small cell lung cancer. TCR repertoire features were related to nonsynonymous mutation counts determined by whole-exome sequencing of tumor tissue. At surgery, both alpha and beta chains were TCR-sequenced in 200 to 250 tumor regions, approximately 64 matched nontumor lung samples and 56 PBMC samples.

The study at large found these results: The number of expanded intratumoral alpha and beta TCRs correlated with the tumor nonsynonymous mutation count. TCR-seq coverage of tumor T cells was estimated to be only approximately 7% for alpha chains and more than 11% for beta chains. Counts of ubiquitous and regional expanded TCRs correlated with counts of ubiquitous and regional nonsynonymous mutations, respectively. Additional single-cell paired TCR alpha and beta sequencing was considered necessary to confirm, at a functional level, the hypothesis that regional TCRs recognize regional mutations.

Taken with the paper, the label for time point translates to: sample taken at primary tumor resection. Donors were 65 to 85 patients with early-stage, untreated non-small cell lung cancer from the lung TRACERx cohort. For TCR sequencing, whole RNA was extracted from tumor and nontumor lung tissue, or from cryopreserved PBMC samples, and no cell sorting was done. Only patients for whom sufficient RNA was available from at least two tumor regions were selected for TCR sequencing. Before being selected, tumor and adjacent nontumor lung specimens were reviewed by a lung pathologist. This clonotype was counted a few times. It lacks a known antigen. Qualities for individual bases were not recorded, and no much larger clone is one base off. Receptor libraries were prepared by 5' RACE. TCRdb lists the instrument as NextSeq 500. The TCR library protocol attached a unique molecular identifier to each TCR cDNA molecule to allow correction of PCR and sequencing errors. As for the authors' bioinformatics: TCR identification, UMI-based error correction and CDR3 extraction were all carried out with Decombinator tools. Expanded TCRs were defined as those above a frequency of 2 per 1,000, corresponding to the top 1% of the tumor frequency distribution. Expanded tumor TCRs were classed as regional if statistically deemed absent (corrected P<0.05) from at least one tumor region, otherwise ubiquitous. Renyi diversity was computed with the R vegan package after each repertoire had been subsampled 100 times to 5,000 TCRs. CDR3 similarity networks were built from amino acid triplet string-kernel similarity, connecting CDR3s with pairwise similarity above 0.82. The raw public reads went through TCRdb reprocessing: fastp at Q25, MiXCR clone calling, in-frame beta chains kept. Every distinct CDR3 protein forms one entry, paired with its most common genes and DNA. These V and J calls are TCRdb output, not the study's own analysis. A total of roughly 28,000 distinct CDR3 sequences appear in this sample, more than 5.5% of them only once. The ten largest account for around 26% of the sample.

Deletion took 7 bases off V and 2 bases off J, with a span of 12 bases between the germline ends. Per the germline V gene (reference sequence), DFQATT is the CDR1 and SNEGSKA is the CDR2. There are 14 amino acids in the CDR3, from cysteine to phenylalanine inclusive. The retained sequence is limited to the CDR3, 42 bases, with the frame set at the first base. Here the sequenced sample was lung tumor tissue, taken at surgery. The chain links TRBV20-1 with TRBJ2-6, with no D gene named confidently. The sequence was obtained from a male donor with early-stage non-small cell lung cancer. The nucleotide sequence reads TGCAGTGGAAGCTCCGAAACTGGGGCCAACGTCCTGACTTTC. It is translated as CSGSSETGANVLTF.